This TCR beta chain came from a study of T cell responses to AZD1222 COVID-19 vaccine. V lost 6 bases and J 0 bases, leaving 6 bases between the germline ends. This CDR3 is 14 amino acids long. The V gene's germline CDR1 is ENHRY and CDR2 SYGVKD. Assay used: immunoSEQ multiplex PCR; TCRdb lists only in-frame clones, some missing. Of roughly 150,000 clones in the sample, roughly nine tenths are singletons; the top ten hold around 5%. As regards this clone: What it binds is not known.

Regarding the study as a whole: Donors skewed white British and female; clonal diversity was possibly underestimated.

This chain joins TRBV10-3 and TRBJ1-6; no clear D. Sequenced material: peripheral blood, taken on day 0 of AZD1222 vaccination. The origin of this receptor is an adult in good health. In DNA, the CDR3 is TGTGCCATCAGGGAGAGCTCCTATAATTCACCCCTCCACTTT. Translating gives CAIRESSYNSPLHF.